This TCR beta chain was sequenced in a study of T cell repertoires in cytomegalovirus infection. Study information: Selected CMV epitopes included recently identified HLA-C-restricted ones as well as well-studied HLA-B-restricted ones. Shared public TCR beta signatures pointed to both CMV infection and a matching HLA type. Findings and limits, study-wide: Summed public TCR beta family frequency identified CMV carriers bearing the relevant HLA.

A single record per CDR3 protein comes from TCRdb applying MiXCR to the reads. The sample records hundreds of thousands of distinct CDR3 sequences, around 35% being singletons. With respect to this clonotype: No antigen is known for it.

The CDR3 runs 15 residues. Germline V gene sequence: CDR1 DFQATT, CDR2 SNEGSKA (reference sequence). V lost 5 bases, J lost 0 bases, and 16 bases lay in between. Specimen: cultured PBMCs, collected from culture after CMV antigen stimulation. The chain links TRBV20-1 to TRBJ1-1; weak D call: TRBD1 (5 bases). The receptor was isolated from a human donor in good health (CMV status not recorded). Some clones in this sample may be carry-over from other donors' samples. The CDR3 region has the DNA TGCAGTGCTCGGGGGGGGTCGGAACTGAACACTGAAGCTTTCTTT. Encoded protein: CSARGGSELNTEAFF.